The text below deals with one T cell receptor beta chain. This sample was included in a study of blood T cell repertoires in COVID-19. Study in general: COVID-19 samples collected from the United States, Italy and Spain covered acute and convalescent phases. Sample material is recorded as cDNA or gDNA derived from T cells, B-cell-depleted T cells, or PBMCs.

In germline, CDR1 is SGDLS, CDR2 YYNGEE. The CDR3 contains 15 residues. The ends lost 2 bases at V and 8 bases at J; junction bases unmatched: 8. In the original processing: Amplification of reference gene primers provided the estimated nucleated cell counts. Assay used: immunoSEQ multiplex PCR; TCRdb lists only in-frame clones, some missing. V and J calls and clone size come straight from that table; D and trimming were deduced from the DNA. This table holds about 89,000 clones, around 96% found once. The sequenced sample was peripheral blood. The rearrangement joins TRBV9 to TRBJ2-1, with 9 bases fitting TRBD2. This clonotype was obtained from a human donor with active COVID-19. The donor label of this sample is uncertain. In DNA form, the CDR3 reads TGTGCCAGCAGCGTCCAGCTTAGCGGGAGAGATGAGCAGTTCTTC. It encodes CASSVQLSGRDEQFF. The full variable domain, rest sourced from reference TRBV9 and TRBJ2-1, is DSGVTQTPKHLITATGQRVTLRCSPRSGDLSVYWYQQSLDQGLQFLIQYYNGEERAKGNILERFSAQQFPDLHSELNLSSLELGDSALYFCASSVQLSGRDEQFFGPGTRLTVL.